This T cell receptor (beta chain) was obtained from a study of CD8+CD57+ T cells in acquired aplastic anemia. Across the whole study: DNA from sorted CD4+ and CD8+ cells averaged about 3.2 ug.

The germline V gene encodes CDR1 SGHRS and CDR2 YFSETQ. The CDR3 sequence is 11 residues long. V was cut by 4 bases and J by 6 bases, with 8 bases left in between. Ten or more counts support this clonotype. Antigen: not known. Study-wide findings and caveats: The CD8+ Simpson's diversity of patients and controls was not significantly different. Shared by patients and controls, 25 to 30 CD8+ CDR3s were abundant in patients.

Selection for sequencing was limited to patients who had shown CD8+CD57+ cell expansion by flow cytometry. Every patient presented with severe acquired aplastic anemia. TCR beta VDJ and CDR3 profiling used genomic DNA as template. From the reads, TCRdb called clonotypes with MiXCR, one entry per CDR3 protein. The sample contains some 200,000 distinct CDR3 sequences, around half of which appear only once. This chain uses TRBV5-1 with TRBJ2-7; D is ambiguous. The source is a human donor with aplastic anemia. The sample was sorted CD4+, CD8+, or CD8+CD57+ T cells (not recorded which) from PBMCs. CDR3 coding DNA: TGCGCCAGCAGCAACCCGGGCGAGCAGTACTTC. It specifies CASSNPGEQYF.